Sequencing of this TCR beta chain was carried out in a study of CD4+ T cells in melanoma. Assay used: immunoSEQ multiplex PCR; TCRdb lists only in-frame clones, some missing. This repertoire shows roughly 19,000 clones, around 80% found once; its top ten account for 9.7%. The germline V gene encodes CDR1 MNHEY and CDR2 SMNVEV (reference sequence). The ends lost 6 bases at V and 3 bases at J; junction bases unmatched: 4. The CDR3 totals 14 residues. The clonotype was recovered from a human donor with melanoma. This rearrangement joins TRBV27 to TRBJ2-7; TRBD1 matches at 11 bases. CDR3 nucleotide sequence: TGTGCCAGCAGCCCGGGGACAGGGGGCTACGAGCAGTACTTC. Translating gives CASSPGTGGYEQYF.